This T cell receptor (beta chain) is drawn from a study of blood T cell repertoires in COVID-19. Donors were grouped by their self-reported clinical history. The assay was immunoSEQ multiplex PCR, and TCRdb's table has in-frame clones only and misses some. The table records 300,000 to 450,000 clones, approximately 87% of them present only once. The J segment lost 5 bases and the V segment lost 2 bases, leaving 7 bases of the junction unmatched. The germline V gene encodes CDR1 SGHRS and CDR2 YFSETQ. The CDR3 length is 14 residues. The TCR comes from a man between 25 and 39 years old who had recovered from COVID-19. Specimen: PBMCs or T cells enriched from blood (not recorded which). The chain employs TRBV5-1 and TRBJ2-7, with 7 bases aligning to TRBD1. This CDR3 reads CASSFRDSGDEQYF. CDR3 in DNA: TGCGCCAGCAGCTTCCGGGACAGTGGGGACGAGCAGTACTTC.